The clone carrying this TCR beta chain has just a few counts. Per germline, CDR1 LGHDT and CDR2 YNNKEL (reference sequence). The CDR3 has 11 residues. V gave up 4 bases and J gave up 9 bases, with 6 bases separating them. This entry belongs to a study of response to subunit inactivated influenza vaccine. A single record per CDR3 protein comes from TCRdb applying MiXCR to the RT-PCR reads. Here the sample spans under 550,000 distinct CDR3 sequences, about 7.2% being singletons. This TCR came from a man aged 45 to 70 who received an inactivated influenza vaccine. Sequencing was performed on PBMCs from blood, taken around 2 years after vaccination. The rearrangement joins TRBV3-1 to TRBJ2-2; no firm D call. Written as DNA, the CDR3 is TGTGCCAGCAGCCCGGGTTGGGAGCTGTTTTTT. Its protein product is CASSPGWELFF.